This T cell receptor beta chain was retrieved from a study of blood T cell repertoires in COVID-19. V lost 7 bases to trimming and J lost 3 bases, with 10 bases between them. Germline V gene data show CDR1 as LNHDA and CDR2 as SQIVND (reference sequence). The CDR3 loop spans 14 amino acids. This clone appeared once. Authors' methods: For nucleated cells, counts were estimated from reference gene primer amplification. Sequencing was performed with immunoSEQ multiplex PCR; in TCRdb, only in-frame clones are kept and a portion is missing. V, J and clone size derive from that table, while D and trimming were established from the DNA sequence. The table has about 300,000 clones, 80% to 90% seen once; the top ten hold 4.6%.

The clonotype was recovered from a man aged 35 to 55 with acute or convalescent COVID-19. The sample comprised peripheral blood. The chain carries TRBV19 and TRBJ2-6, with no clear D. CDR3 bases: TGTGCCAGTACGAACCCGGGTGGGGCCAACGTCCTGACTTTC. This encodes CASTNPGGANVLTF.